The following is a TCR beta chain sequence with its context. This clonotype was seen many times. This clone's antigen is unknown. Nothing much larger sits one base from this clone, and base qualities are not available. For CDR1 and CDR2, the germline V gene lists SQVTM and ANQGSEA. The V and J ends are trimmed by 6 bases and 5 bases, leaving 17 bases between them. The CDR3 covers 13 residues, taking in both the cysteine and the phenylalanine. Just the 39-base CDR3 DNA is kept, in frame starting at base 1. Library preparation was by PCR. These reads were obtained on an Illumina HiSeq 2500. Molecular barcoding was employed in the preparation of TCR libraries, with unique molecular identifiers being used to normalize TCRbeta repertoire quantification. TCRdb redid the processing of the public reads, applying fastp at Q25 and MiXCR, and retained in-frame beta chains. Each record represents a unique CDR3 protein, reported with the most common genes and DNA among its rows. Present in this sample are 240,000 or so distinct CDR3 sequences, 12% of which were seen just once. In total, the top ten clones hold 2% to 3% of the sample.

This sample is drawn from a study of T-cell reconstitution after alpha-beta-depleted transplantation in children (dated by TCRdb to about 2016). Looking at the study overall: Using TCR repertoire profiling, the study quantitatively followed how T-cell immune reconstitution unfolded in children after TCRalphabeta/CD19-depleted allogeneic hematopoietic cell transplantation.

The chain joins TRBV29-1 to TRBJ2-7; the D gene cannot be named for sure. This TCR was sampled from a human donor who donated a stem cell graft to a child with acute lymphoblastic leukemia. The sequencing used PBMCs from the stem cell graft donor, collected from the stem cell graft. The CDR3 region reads CSVDGPVGNEQYF. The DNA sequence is TGCAGCGTGGATGGACCTGTGGGTAACGAGCAGTACTTC.